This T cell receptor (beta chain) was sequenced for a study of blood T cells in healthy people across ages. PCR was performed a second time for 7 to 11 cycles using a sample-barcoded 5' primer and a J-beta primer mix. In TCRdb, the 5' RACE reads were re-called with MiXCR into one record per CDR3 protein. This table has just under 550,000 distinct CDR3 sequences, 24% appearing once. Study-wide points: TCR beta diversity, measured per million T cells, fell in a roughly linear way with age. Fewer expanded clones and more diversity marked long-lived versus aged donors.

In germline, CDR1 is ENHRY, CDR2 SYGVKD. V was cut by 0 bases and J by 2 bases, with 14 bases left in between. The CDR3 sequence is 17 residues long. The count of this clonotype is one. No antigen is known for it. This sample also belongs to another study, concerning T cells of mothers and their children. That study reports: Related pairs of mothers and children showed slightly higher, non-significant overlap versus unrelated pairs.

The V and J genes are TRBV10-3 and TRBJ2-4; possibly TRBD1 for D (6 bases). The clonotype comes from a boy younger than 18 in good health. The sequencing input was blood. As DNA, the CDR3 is TGTGCCATCAGTGAGTCTAAGGGGGTCTCTACCAAAAACATTCAGTACTTC. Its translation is CAISESKGVSTKNIQYF.